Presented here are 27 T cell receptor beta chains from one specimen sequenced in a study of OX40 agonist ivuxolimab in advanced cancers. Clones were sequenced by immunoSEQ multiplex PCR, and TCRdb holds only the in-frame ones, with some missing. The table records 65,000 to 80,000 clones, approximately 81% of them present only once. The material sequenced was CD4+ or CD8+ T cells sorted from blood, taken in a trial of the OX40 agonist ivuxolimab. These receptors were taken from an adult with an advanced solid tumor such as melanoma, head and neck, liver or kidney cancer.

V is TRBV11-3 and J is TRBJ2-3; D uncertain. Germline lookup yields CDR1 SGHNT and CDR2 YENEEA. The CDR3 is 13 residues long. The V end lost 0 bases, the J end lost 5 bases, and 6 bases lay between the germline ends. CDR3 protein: CASSLETGDTQYF. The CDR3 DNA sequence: TGTGCCAGCAGCTTAGAAACGGGAGATACGCAGTATTTT.

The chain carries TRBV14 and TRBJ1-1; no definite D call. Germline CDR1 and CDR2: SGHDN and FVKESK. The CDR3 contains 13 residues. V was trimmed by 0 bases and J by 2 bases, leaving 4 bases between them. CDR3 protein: CASSQDSNTEAFF. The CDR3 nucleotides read TGTGCCAGCAGCCAAGACAGCAACACTGAAGCTTTCTTT.

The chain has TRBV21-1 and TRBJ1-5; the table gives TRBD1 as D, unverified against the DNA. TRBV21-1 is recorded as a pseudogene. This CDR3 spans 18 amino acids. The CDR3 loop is CASSKPPYRGYSNQPQHF. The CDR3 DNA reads TGTGCCAGCAGCAAACCGCCTTACAGGGGATATAGCAATCAGCCCCAGCATTTT.

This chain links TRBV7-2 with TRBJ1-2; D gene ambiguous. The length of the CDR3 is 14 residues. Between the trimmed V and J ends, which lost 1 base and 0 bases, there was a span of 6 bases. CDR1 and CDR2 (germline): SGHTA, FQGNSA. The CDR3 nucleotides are TGTGCCAGCAGCTTAGTACCATCTAACTATGGCTACACCTTC. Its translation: CASSLVPSNYGYTF.

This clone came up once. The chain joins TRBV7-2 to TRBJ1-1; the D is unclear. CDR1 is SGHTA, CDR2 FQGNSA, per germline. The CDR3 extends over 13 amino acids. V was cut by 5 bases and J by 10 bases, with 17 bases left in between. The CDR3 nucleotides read TGTGCCAGCAGCGCACTTTTTGACGGAGTAGCTTTCTTT. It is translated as CASSALFDGVAFF.

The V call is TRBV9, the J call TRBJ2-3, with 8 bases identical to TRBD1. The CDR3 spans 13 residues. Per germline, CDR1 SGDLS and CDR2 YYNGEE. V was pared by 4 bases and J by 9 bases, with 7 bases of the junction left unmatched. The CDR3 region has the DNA TGTGCCAGCAGCTCCCGTGACAGGGGAACGCAGTATTTT. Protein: CASSSRDRGTQYF.

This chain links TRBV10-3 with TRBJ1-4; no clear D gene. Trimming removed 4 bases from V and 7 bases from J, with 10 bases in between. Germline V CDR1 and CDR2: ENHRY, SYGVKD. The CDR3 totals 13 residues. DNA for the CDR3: TGTGCCATCAGTGCGGACGCGGCTGAAAAACTGTTTTTT. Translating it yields CAISADAAEKLFF.

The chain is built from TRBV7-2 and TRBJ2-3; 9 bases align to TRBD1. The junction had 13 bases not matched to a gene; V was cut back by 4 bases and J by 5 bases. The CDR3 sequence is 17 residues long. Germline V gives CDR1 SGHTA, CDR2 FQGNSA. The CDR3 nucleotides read TGTGCCAGCAGCTACAATGAACCTAACAGGGGGCAAGATACGCAGTATTTT. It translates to CASSYNEPNRGQDTQYF.

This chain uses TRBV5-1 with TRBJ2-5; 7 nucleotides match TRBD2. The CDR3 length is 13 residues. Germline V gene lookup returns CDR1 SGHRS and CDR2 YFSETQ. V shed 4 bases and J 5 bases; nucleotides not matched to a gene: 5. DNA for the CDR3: TGCGCCAGCAGCCCCGGGGGGACGGAGACCCAGTACTTC. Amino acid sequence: CASSPGGTETQYF. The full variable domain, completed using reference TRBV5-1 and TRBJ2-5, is KAGVTQTPRYLIKTRGQQVTLSCSPISGHRSVSWYQQTPGQGLQFLFEYFSETQRNKGNFPGRFSGRQFSNSRSEMNVSTLELGDSALYLCASSPGGTETQYFGPGTRLLVL.

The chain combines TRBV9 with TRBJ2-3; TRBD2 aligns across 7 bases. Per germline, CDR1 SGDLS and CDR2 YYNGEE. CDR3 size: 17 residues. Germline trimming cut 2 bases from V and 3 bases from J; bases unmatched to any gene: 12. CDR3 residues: CASSVGGGIVSTDTQYF. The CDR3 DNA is TGTGCCAGCAGCGTTGGGGGAGGGATTGTGTCTACAGATACGCAGTATTTT.

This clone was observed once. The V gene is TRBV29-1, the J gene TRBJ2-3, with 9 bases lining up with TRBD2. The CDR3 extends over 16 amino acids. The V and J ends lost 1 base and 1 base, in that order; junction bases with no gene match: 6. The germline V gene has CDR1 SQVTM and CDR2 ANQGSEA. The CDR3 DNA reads TGCAGCGTTGAAGTGTGGACTAGCGAGGGCACAGATACGCAGTATTTT. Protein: CSVEVWTSEGTDTQYF.

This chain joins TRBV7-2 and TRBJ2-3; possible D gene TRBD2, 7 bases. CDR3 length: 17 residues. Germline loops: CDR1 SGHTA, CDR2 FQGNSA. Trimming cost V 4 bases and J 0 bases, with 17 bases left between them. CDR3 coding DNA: TGTGCCAGCAGCTCCCTAGGCGGGGGCCTAAGCACAGATACGCAGTATTTT. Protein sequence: CASSSLGGGLSTDTQYF.

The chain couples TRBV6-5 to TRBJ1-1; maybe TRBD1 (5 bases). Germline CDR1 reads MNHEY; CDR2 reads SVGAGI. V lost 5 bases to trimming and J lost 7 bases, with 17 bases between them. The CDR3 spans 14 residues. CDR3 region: CASSPTARQSEAFF. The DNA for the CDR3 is TGTGCCAGCAGTCCAACAGCGCGACAGAGTGAAGCTTTCTTT.

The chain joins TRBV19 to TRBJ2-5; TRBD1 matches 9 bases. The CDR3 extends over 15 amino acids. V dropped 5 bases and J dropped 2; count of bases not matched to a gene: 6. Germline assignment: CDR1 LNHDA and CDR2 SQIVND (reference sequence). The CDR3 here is CASSHRTGAQETQYF. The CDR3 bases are TGTGCCAGTAGTCACCGGACAGGGGCGCAAGAGACCCAGTACTTC.

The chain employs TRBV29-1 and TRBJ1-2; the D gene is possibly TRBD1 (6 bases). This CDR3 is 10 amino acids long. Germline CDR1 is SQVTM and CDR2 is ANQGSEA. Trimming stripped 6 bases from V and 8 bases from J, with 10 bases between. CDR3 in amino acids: CSVYRDGYTF. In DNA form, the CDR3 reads TGCAGCGTCTACAGGGACGGCTACACCTTC. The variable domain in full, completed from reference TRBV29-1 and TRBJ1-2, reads SAVISQKPSRDICQRGTSLTIQCQVDSQVTMMFWYRQQPGQSLTLIATANQGSEATYESGFVIDKFPISRPNLTFSTLTVSNMSPEDSSIYLCSVYRDGYTFGSGTRLTVV.

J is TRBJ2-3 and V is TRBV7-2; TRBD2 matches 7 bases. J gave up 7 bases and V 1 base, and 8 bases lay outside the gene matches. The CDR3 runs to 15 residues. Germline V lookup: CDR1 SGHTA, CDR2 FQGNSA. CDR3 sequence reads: CASSLGGLRRNTQYF. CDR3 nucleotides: TGTGCCAGCAGCTTAGGGGGACTAAGGAGAAATACGCAGTATTTT.

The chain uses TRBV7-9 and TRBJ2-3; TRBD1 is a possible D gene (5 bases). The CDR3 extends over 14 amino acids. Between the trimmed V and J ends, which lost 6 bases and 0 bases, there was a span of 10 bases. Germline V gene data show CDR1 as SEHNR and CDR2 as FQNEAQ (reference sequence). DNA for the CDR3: TGTGCCAGCAGGCCCGACAGTAGCACAGATACGCAGTATTTT. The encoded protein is CASRPDSSTDTQYF. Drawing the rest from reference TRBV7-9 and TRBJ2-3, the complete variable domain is DTGVSQNPRHKITKRGQNVTFRCDPISEHNRLYWYRQTLGQGPEFLTYFQNEAQLEKSRLLSDRFSAERPKGSFSTLEIQRTEQGDSAMYLCASRPDSSTDTQYFGPGTRLTVL.

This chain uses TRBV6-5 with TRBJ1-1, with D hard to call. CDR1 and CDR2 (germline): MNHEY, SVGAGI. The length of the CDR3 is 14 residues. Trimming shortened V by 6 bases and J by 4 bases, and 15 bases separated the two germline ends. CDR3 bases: TGTGCCAGCAGACGCGGGGAATCGGGCACTGAAGCTTTCTTT. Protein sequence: CASRRGESGTEAFF.

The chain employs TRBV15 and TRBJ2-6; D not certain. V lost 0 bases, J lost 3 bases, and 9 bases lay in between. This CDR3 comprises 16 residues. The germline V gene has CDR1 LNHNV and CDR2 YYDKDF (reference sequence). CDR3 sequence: CATSRDRPNGANVLTF. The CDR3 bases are TGTGCCACCAGCAGAGATCGACCGAATGGGGCCAACGTCCTGACTTTC.

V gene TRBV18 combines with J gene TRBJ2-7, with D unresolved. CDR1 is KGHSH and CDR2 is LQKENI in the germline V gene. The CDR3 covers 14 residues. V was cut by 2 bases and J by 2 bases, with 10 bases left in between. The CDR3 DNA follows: TGTGCCAGCTCACCAGGTCGGCCGGCCTACGAGCAGTACTTC. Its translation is CASSPGRPAYEQYF.

The CDR3 sequence is CASSKRSNEQFF. CDR3 bases: TGTGCCAGCTCAAAAAGGAGTAATGAGCAGTTCTTC. V and J are TRBV2 and TRBJ2-1; D uncertain. This CDR3 comprises 12 residues. The ends were cut back, 8 bases at V and 7 bases at J, with 12 bases in the middle. Looked up from germline, CDR1 is SNHLY and CDR2 is FYNNEI.

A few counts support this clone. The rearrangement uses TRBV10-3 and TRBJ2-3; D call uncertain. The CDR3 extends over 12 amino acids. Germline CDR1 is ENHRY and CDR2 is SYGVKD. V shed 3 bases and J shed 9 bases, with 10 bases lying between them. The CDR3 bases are TGTGCCATCAGTGAACCGCTCGGGACGCAGTATTTT. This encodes CAISEPLGTQYF.

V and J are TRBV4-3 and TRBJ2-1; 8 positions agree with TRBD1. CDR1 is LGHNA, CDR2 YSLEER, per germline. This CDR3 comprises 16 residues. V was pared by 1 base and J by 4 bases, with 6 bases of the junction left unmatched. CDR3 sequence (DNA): TGCGCCAGCAGCCAAGGGTTGGGACAGGCATACAATGAGCAGTTCTTC. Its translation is CASSQGLGQAYNEQFF.

The chain's CDR3 is CASSFVGGELFF. CDR3 nucleotide sequence: TGTGCCAGCAGTTTTGTAGGCGGGGAGCTGTTTTTT. The rearrangement joins TRBV13 to TRBJ2-2; D remains unclear. Germline CDR1 is PRHDT and CDR2 is FYEKMQ (reference sequence). The CDR3 extends over 12 amino acids. V was cut by 6 bases and J by 7 bases, with 9 bases left in between.

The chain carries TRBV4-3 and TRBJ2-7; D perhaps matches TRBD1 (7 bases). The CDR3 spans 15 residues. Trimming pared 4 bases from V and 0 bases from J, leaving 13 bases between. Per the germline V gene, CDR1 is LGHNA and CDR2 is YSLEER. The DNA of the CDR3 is TGCGCCAGCAGCCGTAACAGGGGACTCTCCTACGAGCAGTACTTC. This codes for CASSRNRGLSYEQYF.

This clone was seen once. CDR3 sequence reads: CASSQDPTGPQPQHF. The CDR3, as DNA: TGTGCCAGCAGCCAAGATCCTACAGGGCCTCAGCCCCAGCATTTT. The chain joins TRBV14 to TRBJ1-5; D might be TRBD1 (6 bases). The CDR3 has 15 residues. The V end was cut by 0 bases, the J end by 6 bases, with 12 bases between. The germline CDR1 and CDR2 sequences are SGHDN and FVKESK.

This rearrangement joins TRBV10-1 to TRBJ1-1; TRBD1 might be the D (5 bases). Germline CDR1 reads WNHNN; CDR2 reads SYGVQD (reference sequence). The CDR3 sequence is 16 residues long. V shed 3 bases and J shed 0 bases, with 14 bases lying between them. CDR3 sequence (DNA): TGCGCCAGCAGTGACCATCGGGGGTTAATGAACACTGAAGCTTTCTTT. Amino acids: CASSDHRGLMNTEAFF.